The present TCR beta chain was sequenced within a study of OX40 agonist ivuxolimab in advanced cancers. This table comes from immunoSEQ multiplex PCR, and its TCRdb copy is limited to in-frame clones, with some not included. The sample carries 95,000 to 100,000 clones, 85% to 95% recorded once. This CDR3 has 14 residues. Germline loops: CDR1 MNHNY, CDR2 SVGAGI (reference sequence). Trimming cost V 2 bases and J 5 bases, with 10 bases left between them. Sequenced material: CD4+ or CD8+ T cells sorted from blood, taken in a trial of the OX40 agonist ivuxolimab. The sequence came from an adult with an advanced solid tumor such as melanoma, head and neck, liver or kidney cancer. The chain is built from TRBV6-6 and TRBJ1-5, with a tentative D call TRBD1 (5 bases). The CDR3 reads CASSYAGPHQPQHF. DNA for the CDR3: TGTGCCAGCAGTTACGCGGGGCCCCATCAGCCCCAGCATTTT.